The clone carrying this T cell receptor beta chain was counted many times. What it binds is not known. Germline CDR1 and CDR2: SGHTA and FQGNSA. This CDR3 contains 15 residues. Trimming cost V 5 bases and J 3 bases; bases outside gene matches: 7. This specimen comes from a study of T cell repertoires in cytomegalovirus infection. Turning to the study itself: An indication of both CMV infection and matching HLA type came from public TCR beta signatures.

Overall study findings and caveats: HLA-C-restricted, CMV-specific TCR beta clonotypes were dominant ex vivo. Public TCR beta family frequency separated CMV-and-HLA carriers, including in an independent cohort.

Each CDR3 protein is one row after TCRdb ran MiXCR on the reads. In the table there are 290,000 or so distinct CDR3 sequences, roughly a quarter of which are singletons. The chain is built from TRBV7-2 and TRBJ2-1; 7 positions agree with TRBD2. The source of this sequence is a human donor in good health (CMV status not recorded). Some clones in this sample may be carry-over from other donors' samples. The specimen was PBMCs. CDR3 DNA sequence: TGTGCCAGCAGCCATGGCCTAGCGGTCTACAATGAGCAGTTCTTC. Translating it yields CASSHGLAVYNEQFF.